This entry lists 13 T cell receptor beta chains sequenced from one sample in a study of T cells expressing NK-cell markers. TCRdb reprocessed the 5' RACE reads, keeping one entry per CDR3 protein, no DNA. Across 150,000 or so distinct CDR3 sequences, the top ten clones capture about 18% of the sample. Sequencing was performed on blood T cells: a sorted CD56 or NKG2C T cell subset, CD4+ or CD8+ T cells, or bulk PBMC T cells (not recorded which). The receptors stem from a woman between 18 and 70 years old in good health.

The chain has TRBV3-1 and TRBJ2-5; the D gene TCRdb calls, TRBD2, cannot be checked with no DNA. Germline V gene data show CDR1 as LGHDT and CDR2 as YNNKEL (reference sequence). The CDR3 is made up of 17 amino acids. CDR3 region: CASSQDAQRGFRETQYF.

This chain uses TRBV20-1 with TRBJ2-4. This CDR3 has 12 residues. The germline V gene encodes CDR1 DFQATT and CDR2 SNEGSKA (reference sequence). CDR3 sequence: CSARAFVGIQYF.

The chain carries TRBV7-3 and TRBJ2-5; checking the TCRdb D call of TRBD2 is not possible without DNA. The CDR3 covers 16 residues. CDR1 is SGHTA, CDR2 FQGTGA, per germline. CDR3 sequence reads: CASSLLGSLAIGTQYF.

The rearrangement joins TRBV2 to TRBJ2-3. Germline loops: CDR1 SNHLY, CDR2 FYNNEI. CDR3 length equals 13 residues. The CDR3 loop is CASSAGPAYTQYF.

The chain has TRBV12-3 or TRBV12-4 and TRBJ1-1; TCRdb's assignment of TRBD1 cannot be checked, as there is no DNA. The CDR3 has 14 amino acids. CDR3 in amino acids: CASSPQGGYTEAFF.

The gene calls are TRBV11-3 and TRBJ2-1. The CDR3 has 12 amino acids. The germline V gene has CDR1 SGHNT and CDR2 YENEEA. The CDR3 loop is CASSLDRSVQFF.

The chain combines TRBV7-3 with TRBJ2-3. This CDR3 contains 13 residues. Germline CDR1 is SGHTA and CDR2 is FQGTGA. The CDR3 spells CASSPRERDTQYF.

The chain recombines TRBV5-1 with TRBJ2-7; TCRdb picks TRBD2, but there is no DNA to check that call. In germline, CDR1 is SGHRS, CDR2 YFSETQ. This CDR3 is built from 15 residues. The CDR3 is CASSFGGGRDYEQYF.

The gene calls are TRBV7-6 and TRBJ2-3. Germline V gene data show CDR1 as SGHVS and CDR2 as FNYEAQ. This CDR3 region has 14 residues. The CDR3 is CASSLEIGGNTQYF.

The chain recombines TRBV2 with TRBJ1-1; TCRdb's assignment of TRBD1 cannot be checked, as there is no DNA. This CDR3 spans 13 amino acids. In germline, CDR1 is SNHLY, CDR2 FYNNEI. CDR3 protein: CASINRDDTEAFF.

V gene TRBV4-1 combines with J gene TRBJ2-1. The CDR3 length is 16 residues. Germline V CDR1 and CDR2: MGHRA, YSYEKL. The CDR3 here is CASSQGLMSSYNEQFF.

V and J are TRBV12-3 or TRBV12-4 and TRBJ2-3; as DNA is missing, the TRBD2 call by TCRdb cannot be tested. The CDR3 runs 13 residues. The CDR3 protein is CASSLRGGNTQYF.

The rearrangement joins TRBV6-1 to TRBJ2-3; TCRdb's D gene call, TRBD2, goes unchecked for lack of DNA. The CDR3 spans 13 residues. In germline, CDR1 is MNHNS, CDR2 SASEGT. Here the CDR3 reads CASSGTSGKTQYF.